This record concerns one TCR beta chain sequence. Its specificity is not known. This entry belongs to a study of a mutant IDH1 vaccine in newly diagnosed glioma. The wider study: An approximately 62% male, about 40% female split and a mean age of approximately 38 years characterized treated patients.

Described time point: week 11, during vaccination. Each vaccine dose was 300 ug of mutant IDH1 20-mer peptide, with topical imiquimod. TCRdb's copy holds only in-frame clones and misses some; the assay was immunoSEQ multiplex PCR. The profile covers about 39,000 clones, with roughly 80% appearing a single time and about 16% taken by the ten largest. This specimen consisted of peripheral blood mononuclear cells (PBMCs), obtained from a glioma patient whose treatment included an IDH1 peptide vaccine. This sequence was found in a woman younger than 45 with glioma. Some clones in this sample may be carry-over from other donors' samples.

Written as DNA, the CDR3 is TGTGCCATCAGTGATGGGGGTGGGCTAGCGGAGAATTACGAGCAGTACTTC. Protein: CAISDGGGLAENYEQYF. The gene calls are TRBV10-3 and TRBJ2-7; 7 positions match TRBD2. Germline assignment: CDR1 ENHRY and CDR2 SYGVKD. CDR3 length: 17 amino acids. V dropped 3 bases and J dropped 4; count of bases not matched to a gene: 15.